This TCR beta chain was obtained from a study of CD8+ T cells in alopecia areata. CDR1 and CDR2 (germline): GTSNPN, SVGIG (reference sequence). The V and J ends lost 2 bases and 7 bases respectively, with 6 bases between them. This CDR3 spans 11 amino acids. Extracted from the samples, RNA was reverse transcribed into cDNA to serve as the sequencing template. Using immunoSEQ multiplex PCR, the repertoire was profiled, and TCRdb retains in-frame clones only, with some absent. The sample carries hundreds of thousands of clones, about two thirds recorded once. Peripheral blood and lesional scalp punch biopsies were taken from alopecia areata patients. The researchers isolated CD4+ and CD8+ T cells from PBMCs by sorting.

V gene TRBV30 combines with J gene TRBJ1-3; D is uncertain. The TCR originated in a human donor with alopecia areata. The material was CD4+ T cells sorted from blood, obtained at week 0. The CDR3 sequence is CAWSRQNTIYF. In DNA form, the CDR3 reads TGTGCCTGGAGTAGGCAGAACACCATATATTTT.